This T cell receptor beta chain was documented in a study of early T cells in non-severe SARS-CoV-2 infection. Overall study context: Bulk RNA isolated from unsorted whole blood underwent sequencing; chains were not paired. Findings and caveats of the study: Clonotype matching in VDJdb favored anti-spike CD8 responses and did not capture private and CD4 specificities.

Attached unique molecular identifiers marked individual cDNA molecules. One entry per CDR3 protein results from TCRdb running MiXCR on the 5' RACE reads. The sample has some 30,000 distinct CDR3 sequences, 4.6% seen once; the top ten hold 4.5% to 7%. The V end lost 0 bases, the J end lost 5 bases, and 13 bases lay between the germline ends. The length of the CDR3 is 15 residues. In germline, CDR1 is SNHLY, CDR2 FYNNEI. This clonotype was detected ten times or more. Its target is not known. Here the sequenced sample was whole blood, taken at baseline. The chain links TRBV2 to TRBJ1-1; D is undetermined. The sequence was collected from an adult who was a healthcare worker with PCR-confirmed SARS-CoV-2 infection or an uninfected control (not recorded which). This CDR3 reads CASSEAHSWDTEAFF. DNA of the CDR3: TGTGCCAGCAGTGAAGCACACAGCTGGGATACTGAAGCTTTCTTT.